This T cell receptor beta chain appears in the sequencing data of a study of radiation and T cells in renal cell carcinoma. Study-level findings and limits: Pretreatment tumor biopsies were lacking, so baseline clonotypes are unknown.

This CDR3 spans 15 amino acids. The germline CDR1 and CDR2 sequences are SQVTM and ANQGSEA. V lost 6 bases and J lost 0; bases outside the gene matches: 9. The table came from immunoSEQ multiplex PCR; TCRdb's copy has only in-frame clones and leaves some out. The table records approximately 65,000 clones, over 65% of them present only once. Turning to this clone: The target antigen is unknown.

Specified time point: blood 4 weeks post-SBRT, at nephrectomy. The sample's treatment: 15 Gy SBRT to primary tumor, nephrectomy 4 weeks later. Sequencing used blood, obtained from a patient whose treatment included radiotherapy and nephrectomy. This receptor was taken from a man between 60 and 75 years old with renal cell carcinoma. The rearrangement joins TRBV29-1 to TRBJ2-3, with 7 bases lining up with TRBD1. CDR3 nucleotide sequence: TGCAGCGTGTTCCCGGGACAGAAAAGCACAGATACGCAGTATTTT. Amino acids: CSVFPGQKSTDTQYF.